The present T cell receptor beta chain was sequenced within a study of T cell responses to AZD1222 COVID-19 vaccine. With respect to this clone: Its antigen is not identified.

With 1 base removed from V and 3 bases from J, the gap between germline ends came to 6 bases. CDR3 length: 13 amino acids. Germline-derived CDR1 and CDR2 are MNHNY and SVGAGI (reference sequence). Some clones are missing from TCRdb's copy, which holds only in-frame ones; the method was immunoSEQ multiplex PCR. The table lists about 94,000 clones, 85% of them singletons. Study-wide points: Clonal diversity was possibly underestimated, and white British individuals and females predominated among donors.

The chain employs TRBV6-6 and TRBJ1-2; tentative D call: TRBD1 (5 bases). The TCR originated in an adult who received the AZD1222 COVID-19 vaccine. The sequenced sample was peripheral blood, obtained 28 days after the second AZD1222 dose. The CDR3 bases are TGTGCCAGCAGTTACTTGGGGGACTATGGCTACACCTTC. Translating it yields CASSYLGDYGYTF.